This T cell receptor (beta chain) was sequenced for a study of cytomegalovirus exposure and HLA in healthy donors. A multiplex PCR was run with 60 Vbeta primers and 13 Jbeta primers. TCRdb's copy holds only in-frame clones and misses some; the assay was immunoSEQ multiplex PCR. The sample has tens of thousands of clones, roughly half seen once. Points from the study as a whole: From TCR beta sequences, most subjects' HLA-A and HLA-B alleles were reportedly predicted accurately.

Germline V gene sequence: CDR1 KGHSH, CDR2 LQKENI. With 1 base removed from V and 1 base from J, the gap between germline ends came to 4 bases. The CDR3 consists of 13 residues. This clone has only a few counts. The antigen remains unidentified. The TCR originated in a human donor in good health. The sequenced sample was PBMCs. This rearrangement joins TRBV18 to TRBJ1-1; D is uncertain. The CDR3 spells CASSPLQNTEAFF. The CDR3 DNA is TGTGCCAGCTCACCACTCCAGAACACTGAAGCTTTCTTT.